Included here is one T cell receptor (beta chain) sequence, with context. V was clipped by 3 bases and J by 2 bases; unmatched bases: 2. The CDR3 spans 15 residues. CDR1 and CDR2 (germline): LNHDA, SQIVND (reference sequence). Produced via immunoSEQ multiplex PCR; TCRdb's table is partial and in-frame only. The sample lists approximately 350,000 clones; over 75% were seen once. The data were obtained in a study of blood T cell repertoires in COVID-19. The wider study: Sites in the United States, Italy and Spain provided acute and convalescent COVID-19 samples.

J is TRBJ2-7 and V is TRBV19; TRBD2 matches 12 bases. The clonotype originates from a woman younger than 45 who had recovered from COVID-19. The sample comprised PBMCs or T cells enriched from blood (not recorded which). The CDR3 bases are TGTGCCAGTAGTATCCGGACTAGCGGGACCTACGAGCAGTACTTC. It encodes CASSIRTSGTYEQYF.